This T cell receptor beta chain was recorded in a study of blood T cell repertoires in COVID-19. For the study at large: There were acute and convalescent COVID-19 samples, and they came from the United States, Italy and Spain. Sample material is recorded as cDNA or gDNA derived from T cells, B-cell-depleted T cells, or PBMCs.

The germline gives CDR1 MNHNY, CDR2 SVGAGI (reference sequence). Trimming stripped 6 bases from V and 10 bases from J, with 19 bases between. CDR3 length: 14 residues. Original analysis: From reference gene primer amplification, estimates of nucleated cell counts were derived. Here immunoSEQ multiplex PCR was the method, and the copy in TCRdb shows in-frame clones only, minus some. The DNA gave D and trimming, while V, J and clone size come from that table. The sample holds about 110,000 clones; 70% to 90% are singletons and the top ten take over 6.5%. This clonotype was sampled from a woman aged 70 to 79 who had recovered from COVID-19. J is TRBJ1-5 and V is TRBV6-6; TRBD1 is a possible D gene (6 bases). Sequencing was performed on peripheral blood. CDR3 region: CASSPQVGGFPQHF. The CDR3 nucleotides read TGTGCCAGCAGCCCACAGGTAGGGGGTTTTCCCCAGCATTTT.